The next 22 T cell receptor beta chains were all read from a single sample in a study of CD8 T cells in Susac syndrome. Reverse transcription used about 0.5 to 1 ug RNA and random hexamers. TCRdb recomputed calls from the immunoSEQ multiplex PCR reads with MiXCR, one row per CDR3 protein. The repertoire holds more than 85,000 distinct CDR3 sequences, with around 94% as singletons. The source material was CD4+ T cells from PBMCs. The receptors shown here come from a human donor with Susac syndrome.

V and J are TRBV20-1 and TRBJ1-5; perhaps TRBD1 as D (5 bases). The CDR3 covers 15 residues. Trimming pared 3 bases from V and 4 bases from J, leaving 16 bases between. Germline values: CDR1 DFQATT, CDR2 SNEGSKA (reference sequence). CDR3 nucleotides: TGCAGTGCTAGGCCCGGGGGGGGACGGAATCAGCCCCAGCATTTT. This codes for CSARPGGGRNQPQHF.

V usage is TRBV15 and J usage is TRBJ2-7, with D possibly matching TRBD1 (5 bases). The V and J ends lost 0 bases and 3 bases respectively, with 9 bases between them. The CDR3 contains 14 residues. CDR1 and CDR2 from the germline V gene are LNHNV and YYDKDF (reference sequence). The CDR3 nucleotides read TGTGCCACCAGCAGAGATCCAGGGATCTACGAGCAGTACTTC. It specifies CATSRDPGIYEQYF.

V usage is TRBV5-1 and J usage is TRBJ2-2; the D is unclear. Germline values: CDR1 SGHRS, CDR2 YFSETQ. V lost 2 bases to trimming and J lost 4 bases, with 6 bases between them. CDR3 length equals 13 residues. CDR3 sequence reads: CASSFTVTGELFF. In nucleotides, the CDR3 is TGCGCCAGCAGCTTTACGGTCACCGGGGAGCTGTTTTTT.

The chain combines TRBV9 with TRBJ1-6; unclear D gene. The V end was cut by 0 bases, the J end by 8 bases, with 9 bases between. The CDR3 runs 14 residues. The germline gives CDR1 SGDLS, CDR2 YYNGEE. CDR3 in amino acids: CASSVGGFDSPLHF. The CDR3 nucleotides read TGTGCCAGCAGCGTAGGCGGGTTTGATTCACCCCTCCACTTT.

This clonotype was picked up one time. This chain joins TRBV7-9 and TRBJ2-5, with D possibly being TRBD1 (7 bases). CDR3 size: 17 residues. V dropped 5 bases and J dropped 2 bases, with 21 bases sitting between them. Per the germline V gene, CDR1 is SEHNR and CDR2 is FQNEAQ (reference sequence). CDR3 coding DNA: TGTGCCAGCAGCATAGGAGGCCCAGGGGGGTCGCAAGAGACCCAGTACTTC. Amino acid sequence: CASSIGGPGGSQETQYF.

This chain uses TRBV6-1 with TRBJ2-3; no clear D. There are 13 residues in the CDR3. Trimming removed 1 base at V and 6 bases at J, with 8 bases between. Germline values: CDR1 MNHNS, CDR2 SASEGT. CDR3 sequence: CASSEGYRDTQYF. CDR3 nucleotide sequence: TGTGCCAGCAGTGAAGGGTACCGGGATACGCAGTATTTT.

The chain has TRBV30 and TRBJ2-2; 7 positions match TRBD1. From germline, CDR1 is GTSNPN and CDR2 SVGIG (reference sequence). The V segment lost 3 bases and the J segment 1 base; nucleotides outside the gene matches: 2. The CDR3 has 14 residues. The CDR3 coding sequence is TGTGCCTGGAGGGGGACAGTGAACACCGGGGAGCTGTTTTTT. This gives the protein CAWRGTVNTGELFF.

This chain connects TRBV23-1 to TRBJ1-5, with D tentatively TRBD1 (6 bases). TRBV23-1 is known as an ORF, though its function is uncertain. CDR3 length equals 16 residues. Trimming took off 1 base at V and 3 bases at J, with 13 bases between the two ends. The CDR3 DNA sequence: TGCGCCAGCAGTCAATTTTCACAGGGAAACAATCAGCCCCAGCATTTT. This sequence encodes CASSQFSQGNNQPQHF.

The DNA for the CDR3 is TGTGCCTGGAGTGAGAGTAACGAGCAGTACTTC. Translated: CAWSESNEQYF. This chain uses TRBV30 with TRBJ2-7; D gene ambiguous. The V gene lost 1 base and the J gene lost 5 bases, with 6 bases spanning the gap. The CDR3 contains 11 residues. Germline V gene data show CDR1 as GTSNPN and CDR2 as SVGIG (reference sequence). The entire variable domain, with the rest obtained from reference TRBV30 and TRBJ2-7, is as follows: SQTIHQWPATLVQPVGSPLSLECTVEGTSNPNLYWYRQAAGRGLQLLFYSVGIGQISSEVPQNLSASRPQDRQFILSSKKLLLSDSGFYLCAWSESNEQYFGPGTRLTVT.

The rearrangement uses TRBV18 and TRBJ1-1, with 7 bases that match TRBD1. The CDR3 contains 14 residues. With V trimmed by 3 bases and J by 4 bases, 5 bases remained unmatched. Per germline, CDR1 KGHSH and CDR2 LQKENI. The CDR3 DNA sequence: TGTGCCAGCTCACCCGTACAGGGGTTCACTGAAGCTTTCTTT. Amino acid sequence: CASSPVQGFTEAFF. The full variable domain, in which reference TRBV18 and TRBJ1-1 provide the parts outside the CDR3, is NAGVMQNPRHLVRRRGQEARLRCSPMKGHSHVYWYRQLPEEGLKFMVYLQKENIIDESGMPKERFSAEFPKEGPSILRIQQVVRGDSAAYFCASSPVQGFTEAFFGQGTRLTVV.

This rearrangement joins TRBV7-9 to TRBJ1-1; no firm D call. The CDR3 length is 14 residues. Germline assignment: CDR1 SEHNR and CDR2 FQNEAQ (reference sequence). Between the trimmed V and J ends, which lost 1 base and 2 bases, there was a span of 8 bases. In nucleotides, the CDR3 is TGTGCCAGCAGCTTAGGAGCAGGAAACACTGAAGCTTTCTTT. Its protein is CASSLGAGNTEAFF. The entire variable domain, with the rest obtained from reference TRBV7-9 and TRBJ1-1, is as follows: DTGVSQNPRHKITKRGQNVTFRCDPISEHNRLYWYRQTLGQGPEFLTYFQNEAQLEKSRLLSDRFSAERPKGSFSTLEIQRTEQGDSAMYLCASSLGAGNTEAFFGQGTRLTVV.

This chain connects TRBV29-1 to TRBJ1-1; 9 bases are shared with TRBD1. This CDR3 has 11 amino acids. The germline gives CDR1 SQVTM, CDR2 ANQGSEA. The junction had 4 bases not matched to a gene; V was cut back by 4 bases and J by 10 bases. The CDR3: CSVGADRGAFF. The DNA for the CDR3 is TGCAGCGTTGGGGCGGACAGGGGAGCTTTCTTT. The whole variable domain, filled in from reference TRBV29-1 and TRBJ1-1, reads SAVISQKPSRDICQRGTSLTIQCQVDSQVTMMFWYRQQPGQSLTLIATANQGSEATYESGFVIDKFPISRPNLTFSTLTVSNMSPEDSSIYLCSVGADRGAFFGQGTRLTVV.

This sequence joins TRBV2 and TRBJ2-5, with 7 bases lining up with TRBD2. The CDR3 is made up of 13 amino acids. Germline lookup yields CDR1 SNHLY and CDR2 FYNNEI. J was trimmed by 5 bases and V by 4 bases; bases with no gene match: 4. DNA of the CDR3: TGTGCCAGCAGTGGGACTAGAGGGGAGACCCAGTACTTC. Protein product: CASSGTRGETQYF.

This rearrangement joins TRBV30 to TRBJ1-2, with D possibly TRBD1 on 6 matching bases. The ends were cut back, 4 bases at V and 7 bases at J, with 16 bases in the middle. This CDR3 has 13 amino acids. Germline V gives CDR1 GTSNPN, CDR2 SVGIG (reference sequence). CDR3 residues: CAWNVEGEGGYTF. For the CDR3, the DNA is TGTGCCTGGAATGTAGAGGGGGAGGGTGGCTACACCTTC. Complete variable domain (other parts from reference TRBV30 and TRBJ1-2): SQTIHQWPATLVQPVGSPLSLECTVEGTSNPNLYWYRQAAGRGLQLLFYSVGIGQISSEVPQNLSASRPQDRQFILSSKKLLLSDSGFYLCAWNVEGEGGYTFGSGTRLTVV.

The chain is built from TRBV12-3 or TRBV12-4 and TRBJ1-1; 10 bases align to TRBD1. The CDR3 covers 16 residues. V lost 5 bases and J lost 1; bases outside the gene matches: 7. The CDR3, as DNA: TGTGCCAGCAGTCATGACAGGGGGCTTCAGAACACTGAAGCTTTCTTT. This encodes CASSHDRGLQNTEAFF.

This chain links TRBV20-1 with TRBJ2-1; TRBD2 is a possible D gene (5 bases). In germline, CDR1 is DFQATT, CDR2 SNEGSKA (reference sequence). This CDR3 spans 15 amino acids. The V end was cut by 6 bases, the J end by 0 bases, with 15 bases between. The DNA for the CDR3 is TGCAGTGCCCTCCGGACGGGGAGCTCCTACAATGAGCAGTTCTTC. This encodes CSALRTGSSYNEQFF.

J is TRBJ2-2 and V is TRBV10-3; TRBD2 aligns across 11 bases. The V gene's germline CDR1 is ENHRY and CDR2 SYGVKD. V lost 6 bases to trimming and J lost 4 bases; unmatched junction nucleotides: 4. There are 15 residues in the CDR3. CDR3: CAISLGTSGTGELFF. For the CDR3, the DNA is TGTGCCATCAGCCTCGGGACTAGCGGCACCGGGGAGCTGTTTTTT.

This rearrangement joins TRBV5-6 to TRBJ1-1; no definite D call. Per germline, CDR1 SGHDT and CDR2 YYEEEE. The germline V and J ends were trimmed by 0 bases and 1 base, with 10 bases remaining between them. CDR3 length: 15 residues. The CDR3 region is CASSLGWSRNTEAFF. CDR3 sequence (DNA): TGTGCCAGCAGCTTGGGTTGGTCCAGGAACACTGAAGCTTTCTTT.

The rearrangement links TRBV4-3 to TRBJ2-3; D remains unclear. This CDR3 spans 13 amino acids. Germline V gene data show CDR1 as LGHNA and CDR2 as YSLEER. Trimming stripped 0 bases from V and 9 bases from J, with 10 bases between. The CDR3: CASSQDPTVTQYF. In DNA form, the CDR3 reads TGCGCCAGCAGCCAAGATCCAACTGTAACGCAGTATTTT.

V and J are TRBV5-4 and TRBJ2-3; no definite D call. This CDR3 is built from 14 residues. Germline V gives CDR1 SGHNT, CDR2 YYREEE (reference sequence). The V end lost 2 bases, the J end lost 0 bases, and 7 bases lay between the germline ends. CDR3 in amino acids: CASSLRWSTDTQYF. The CDR3 nucleotides read TGTGCCAGCAGCTTACGGTGGAGCACAGATACGCAGTATTTT.

The rearrangement uses TRBV20-1 and TRBJ2-5; D is undetermined. Germline lookup yields CDR1 DFQATT and CDR2 SNEGSKA (reference sequence). CDR3 length: 13 residues. Trimming took 0 bases from V and 3 from J, leaving 8 bases between them. CDR3 sequence (DNA): TGCAGTGCTAGAGATGCTGGGGAAGAGACCCAGTACTTC. It yields the protein CSARDAGEETQYF.

Here the CDR3 reads CASSLSRDREAFF. Here the CDR3 DNA reads TGTGCCAGCAGTTTATCTAGGGACCGTGAAGCTTTCTTT. The chain carries TRBV12-3 or TRBV12-4 and TRBJ1-1; weak D call: TRBD1 (5 bases). The germline V and J ends were trimmed by 2 bases and 7 bases, with 11 bases remaining between them. The CDR3 loop spans 13 amino acids.